This passage covers 9 T cell receptor beta chains from one sample sequenced in a study of spatial heterogeneity in lung cancer. As for time point: sample taken at primary tumor resection. The authors sequenced whole RNA from tumor, nontumor lung or frozen PBMC without sorting. Each CDR3 protein gets one entry after TCRdb re-called the 5' RACE reads with MiXCR. The repertoire holds 4,500 to 6,000 distinct CDR3 sequences, with over 15% as singletons. The sequencing used PBMCs, collected at surgery. The source is a male donor with early-stage non-small cell lung cancer.

By share, this clonotype ranks as medium-sized. At one of its ends the junction is not consistent with the germline gene, which may arise from a read error. The J gene is TRBJ2-3, the V gene TRBV7-2; 9 bases are shared with TRBD2. This CDR3 has 14 amino acids. Per the germline V gene, CDR1 is SGHTA and CDR2 is FQGNSA. Here the CDR3 reads CASSLAGLTDTQYF. CDR3 in DNA: TGTGCCAGCAGCCTAGCGGGGTTGACAGATACGCAGTATTTT. The full variable domain, completed using reference TRBV7-2 and TRBJ2-3, is GAGVSQSPSNKVTEKGKDVELRCDPISGHTALYWYRQSLGQGLEFLIYFQGNSAPDKSGLPSDRFSAERTGGSVSTLTIQRTQQEDSAVYLCASSLAGLTDTQYFGPGTRLTVL.

By its share, this clonotype is medium-sized. DNA for the CDR3: TGTGCCAGCAGACGGGGGGCAACCGAGGAGACCCAGTACTTC. Encoded protein: CASRRGATEETQYF. The genes are TRBV12-3 or TRBV12-4 and TRBJ2-5, with D tentatively TRBD2 (7 bases). This CDR3 comprises 14 residues. V dropped 6 bases and J dropped 5 bases, with 16 bases sitting between them.

This clonotype is medium-sized (0.01 to 0.1%) within its sample. This chain uses TRBV9 with TRBJ2-2; maybe TRBD2 (5 bases). This CDR3 is 17 amino acids long. Per germline, CDR1 SGDLS and CDR2 YYNGEE. V dropped 4 bases and J dropped 0 bases, with 16 bases sitting between them. CDR3 sequence: CASSSGRDIANTGELFF. The CDR3 DNA follows: TGTGCCAGCAGCTCGGGAAGGGATATCGCGAACACCGGGGAGCTGTTTTTT.

This clonotype is classed as medium-sized. This chain joins TRBV7-8 and TRBJ2-5, with 7 bases that match TRBD1. With V trimmed by 4 bases and J by 4 bases, 12 bases remained unmatched. This CDR3 spans 16 amino acids. Looked up from germline, CDR1 is SGHVS and CDR2 is FQNEAQ. In DNA, the CDR3 is TGTGCCAGCAGCTCCAGGGACAGCCCCGGAGGAGAGACCCAGTACTTC. Its translation is CASSSRDSPGGETQYF.

This clonotype was observed a few times. The CDR3 reads CASNRGETDTQYF. The CDR3 DNA sequence: TGTGCCAGCAATAGGGGGGAGACAGATACGCAGTATTTT. This rearrangement joins TRBV7-8 to TRBJ2-3, with D perhaps matching TRBD1 or TRBD2 (6 bases each). With 7 bases removed from V and 3 bases from J, the gap between germline ends came to 11 bases. CDR1 SGHVS and CDR2 FQNEAQ come from the germline V gene. The CDR3 has 13 amino acids.

This clonotype is medium-sized in the sample. The chain links TRBV27 to TRBJ2-1; a possible D gene is TRBD1 (5 bases). CDR1 and CDR2 from the germline V gene are MNHEY and SMNVEV (reference sequence). V shed 2 bases and J shed 8 bases, with 7 bases lying between them. The CDR3 length is 12 residues. In DNA, the CDR3 is TGTGCCAGCAGTTTAAGGGGCGATGAGCAGTTCTTC. This encodes CASSLRGDEQFF.

The table lists this clonotype with a few counts. Here the CDR3 DNA reads TGTGCCAGCAGTTTATCGAAGAGTAGCACGGGGGGCTACACCTTC. This encodes CASSLSKSSTGGYTF. The V gene is TRBV27, the J gene TRBJ1-2; D gene unclear. Germline CDR1 MNHEY, CDR2 SMNVEV (reference sequence). V shed 0 bases and J shed 8 bases, with 16 bases lying between them. The CDR3 has 15 residues.

The table lists this clonotype with a few counts. The rearrangement links TRBV2 to TRBJ2-7; D could derive from TRBD1 or TRBD2 (6 bases each). Germline assignment: CDR1 SNHLY and CDR2 FYNNEI. The CDR3 has 14 amino acids. Trimming stripped 6 bases from V and 7 bases from J, with 19 bases between. The CDR3 DNA reads as TGTGCCAGCAGGGGGGACACGGGAGTTTGGGAGCAGTACTTC. It codes for CASRGDTGVWEQYF.

J is TRBJ2-1 and V is TRBV5-5, with D tentatively TRBD2 (6 bases). Between the trimmed V and J ends, which lost 0 bases and 8 bases, there was a span of 15 bases. The CDR3 covers 15 residues. Germline CDR1 reads SGHKS; CDR2 reads YYEKEE (reference sequence). As DNA, the CDR3 is TGTGCCAGCAGCTTGGGCCCCCCGAGGAGGGATGAGCAGTTCTTC. This encodes CASSLGPPRRDEQFF.